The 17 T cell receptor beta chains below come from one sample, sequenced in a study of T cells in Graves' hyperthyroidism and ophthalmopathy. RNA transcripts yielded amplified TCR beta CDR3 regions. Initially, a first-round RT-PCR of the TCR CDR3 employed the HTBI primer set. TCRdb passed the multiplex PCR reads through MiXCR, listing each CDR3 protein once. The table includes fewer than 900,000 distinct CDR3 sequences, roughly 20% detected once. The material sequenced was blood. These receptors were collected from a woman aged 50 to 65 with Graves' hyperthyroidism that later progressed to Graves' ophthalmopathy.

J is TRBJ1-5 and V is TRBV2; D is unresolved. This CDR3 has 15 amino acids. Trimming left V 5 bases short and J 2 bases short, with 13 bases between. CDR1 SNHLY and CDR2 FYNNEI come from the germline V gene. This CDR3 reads CASSRFDGGNQPQHF. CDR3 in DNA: TGTGCCAGCAGTCGGTTCGACGGGGGCAATCAGCCCCAGCATTTT.

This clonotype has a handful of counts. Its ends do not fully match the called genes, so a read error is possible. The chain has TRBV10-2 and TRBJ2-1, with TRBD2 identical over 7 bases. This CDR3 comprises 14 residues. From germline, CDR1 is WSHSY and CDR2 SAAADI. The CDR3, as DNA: TGCGCCAGCAGAAGCGGGGTCTCCTACAATGAGCAGCTCTTC. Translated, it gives CASRSGVSYNEQLF.

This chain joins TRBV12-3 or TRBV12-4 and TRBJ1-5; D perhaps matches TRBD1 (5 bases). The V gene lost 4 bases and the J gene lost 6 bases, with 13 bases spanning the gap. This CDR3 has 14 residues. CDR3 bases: TGTGCCAGCAGTTCCATCCAGGGTGGTCAGCCCCAGCATTTT. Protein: CASSSIQGGQPQHF.

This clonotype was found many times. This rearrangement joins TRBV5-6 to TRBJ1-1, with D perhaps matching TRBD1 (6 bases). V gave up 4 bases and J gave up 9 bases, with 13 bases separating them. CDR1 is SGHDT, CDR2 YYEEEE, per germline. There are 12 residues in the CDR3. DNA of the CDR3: TGTGCCAGCAGCGCCGACAGGTTTAAAGCTTTCTTT. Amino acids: CASSADRFKAFF.

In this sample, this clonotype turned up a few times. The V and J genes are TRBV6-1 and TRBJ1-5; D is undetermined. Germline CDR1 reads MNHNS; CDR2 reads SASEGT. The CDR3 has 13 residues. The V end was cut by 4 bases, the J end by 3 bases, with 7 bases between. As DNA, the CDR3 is TGTGCCAGCAGTGGAAACACCAATCAGCCCCAGCATTTT. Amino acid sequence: CASSGNTNQPQHF.

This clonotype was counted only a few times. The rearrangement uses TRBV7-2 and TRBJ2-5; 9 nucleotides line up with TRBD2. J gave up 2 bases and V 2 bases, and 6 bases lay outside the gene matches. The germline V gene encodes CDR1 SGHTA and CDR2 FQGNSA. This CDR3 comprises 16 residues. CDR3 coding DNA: TGTGCCAGCAGCTTAAGGAGACTAGCGGTACAAGAGACCCAGTACTTC. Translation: CASSLRRLAVQETQYF.

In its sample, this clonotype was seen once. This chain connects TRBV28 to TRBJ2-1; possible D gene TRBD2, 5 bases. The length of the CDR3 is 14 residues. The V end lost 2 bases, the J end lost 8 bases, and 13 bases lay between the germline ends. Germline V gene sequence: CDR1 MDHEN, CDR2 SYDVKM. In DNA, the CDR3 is TGTGCCAGCAGTTTAGCGTCTAGCTTGGATGAGCAGTTCTTC. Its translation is CASSLASSLDEQFF.

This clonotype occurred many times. CDR3 sequence (DNA): TGTGCCAGCAGCTTAGGGTGGGGCAATCAGCCCCAGCATTTT. It codes for CASSLGWGNQPQHF. J is TRBJ1-5 and V is TRBV11-2; no firm D call. Germline values: CDR1 SGHAT, CDR2 FQNNGV. The CDR3 is 14 amino acids. The V end lost 1 base, the J end lost 2 bases, and 6 bases lay between the germline ends.

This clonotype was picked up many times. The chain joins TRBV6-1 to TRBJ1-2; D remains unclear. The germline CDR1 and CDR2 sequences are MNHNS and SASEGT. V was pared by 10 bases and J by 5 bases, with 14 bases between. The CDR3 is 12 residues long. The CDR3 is CATNLGSYGYTF. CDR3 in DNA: TGTGCCACCAATTTGGGCTCTTATGGCTACACCTTC.

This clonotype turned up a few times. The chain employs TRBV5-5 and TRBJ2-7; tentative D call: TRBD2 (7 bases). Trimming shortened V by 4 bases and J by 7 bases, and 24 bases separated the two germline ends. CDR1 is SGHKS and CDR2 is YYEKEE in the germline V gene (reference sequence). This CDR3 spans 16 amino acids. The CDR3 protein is CASSIIPGGYQGEQYF. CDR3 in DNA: TGTGCCAGCAGCATCATTCCGGGGGGCTACCAGGGGGAGCAGTACTTC.

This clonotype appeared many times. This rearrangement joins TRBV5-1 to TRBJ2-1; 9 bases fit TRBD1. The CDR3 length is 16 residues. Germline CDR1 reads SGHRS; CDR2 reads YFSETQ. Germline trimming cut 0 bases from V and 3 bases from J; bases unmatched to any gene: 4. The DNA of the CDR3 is TGCGCCAGCAGCTTGGCACAGGGGGCAGGCTACAATGAGCAGTTCTTC. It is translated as CASSLAQGAGYNEQFF.

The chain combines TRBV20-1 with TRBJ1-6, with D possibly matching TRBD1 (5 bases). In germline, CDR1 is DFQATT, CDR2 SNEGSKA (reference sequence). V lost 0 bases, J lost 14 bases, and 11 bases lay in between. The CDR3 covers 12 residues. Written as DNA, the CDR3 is TGCAGTGCTAGAGAAGGGCAGGGAGCCCTCCACTTT. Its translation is CSAREGQGALHF.

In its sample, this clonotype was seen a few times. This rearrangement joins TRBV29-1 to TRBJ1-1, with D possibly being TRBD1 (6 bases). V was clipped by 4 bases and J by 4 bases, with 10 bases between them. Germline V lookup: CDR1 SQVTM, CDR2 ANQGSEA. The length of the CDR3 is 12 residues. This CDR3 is CSVASGVTEAFF. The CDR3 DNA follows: TGCAGCGTTGCGTCAGGGGTCACTGAAGCTTTCTTT.

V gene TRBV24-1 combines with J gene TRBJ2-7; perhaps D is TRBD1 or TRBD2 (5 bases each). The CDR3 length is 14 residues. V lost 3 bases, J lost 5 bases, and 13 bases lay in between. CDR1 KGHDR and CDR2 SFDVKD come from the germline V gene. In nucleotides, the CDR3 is TGTGCCACCAGTGATGTGGGACCTTTCGACGAGCAGTACTTC. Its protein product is CATSDVGPFDEQYF.

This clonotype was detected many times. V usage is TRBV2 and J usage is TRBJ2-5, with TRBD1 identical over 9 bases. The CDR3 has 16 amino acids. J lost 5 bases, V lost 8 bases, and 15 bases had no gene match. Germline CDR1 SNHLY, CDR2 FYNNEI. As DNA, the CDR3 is TGTGCCAGCCGCCGAAACAGGGGGCGAATTACGGAGACCCAGTACTTC. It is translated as CASRRNRGRITETQYF.

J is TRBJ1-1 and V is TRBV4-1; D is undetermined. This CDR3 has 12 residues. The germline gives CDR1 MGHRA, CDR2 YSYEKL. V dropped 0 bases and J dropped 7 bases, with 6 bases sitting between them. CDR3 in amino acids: CASSQDLVEAFF. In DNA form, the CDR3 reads TGCGCCAGCAGCCAAGATCTGGTTGAAGCTTTCTTT.

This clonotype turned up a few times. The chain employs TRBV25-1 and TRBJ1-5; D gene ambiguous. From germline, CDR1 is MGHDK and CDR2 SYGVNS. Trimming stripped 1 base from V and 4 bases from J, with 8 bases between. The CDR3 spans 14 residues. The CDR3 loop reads CASSEFYGNQPQHF. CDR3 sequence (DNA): TGTGCCAGCAGTGAATTTTATGGGAATCAGCCCCAGCATTTT.